The clone carrying this T cell receptor (beta chain) was detected ten times or more. The antigen is undetermined. Authors of the study amplified TCR beta CDR3 regions from RNA transcripts. Primed by the HTBI set, a first-round RT-PCR was run on the TCR CDR3. TCRdb re-called the multiplex PCR reads with MiXCR, one entry per CDR3 protein. Found here are 250,000 to 300,000 distinct CDR3 sequences, 10% to 15% of them singletons; the top ten hold 6% to 8%. The V gene's germline CDR1 is DFQATT and CDR2 SNEGSKA (reference sequence). The ends were cut back, 6 bases at V and 1 base at J, with 12 bases in the middle. The CDR3 is made up of 13 amino acids. The sample originates from a study of T cells in Graves' hyperthyroidism and ophthalmopathy. Study findings and constraints: Ophthalmopathy, as predicted by the model, came a median around 6 months after the prediction.

The V gene is TRBV20-1, the J gene TRBJ1-2; no clear D. This clonotype was sampled from a woman aged 25 to 39 with Graves' hyperthyroidism that later progressed to Graves' ophthalmopathy. Sequencing was carried out using blood. CDR3 sequence: CSATQGLNYGYTF. CDR3 bases: TGCAGTGCAACTCAAGGGCTTAACTATGGCTACACCTTC.